This record covers a single T cell receptor beta chain. What it recognizes is unknown. The sample belongs to a study of cytomegalovirus exposure and HLA in healthy donors. Points from the study as a whole: A highly shared variant cluster was judged a likely technical artifact. Trimming of TCR beta V- and J-genes showed a link, identified in a later analysis, to a missense DCLRE1C variant. There were under 200 TCR beta chains listed as cytomegalovirus-associated.

Each donor was healthy, and each was a bone marrow donor. V lost 5 bases to trimming and J lost 2 bases; unmatched junction nucleotides: 6. CDR1 and CDR2 (germline): SGHVS, FQNEAQ. This CDR3 has 15 amino acids. The primer mix had 60 Vbeta and 13 Jbeta primers. Generated by immunoSEQ multiplex PCR, the TCRdb table keeps only in-frame clones and is missing some. The sample table includes 100,000 to 150,000 clones. Source material: PBMCs. This chain uses TRBV7-8 with TRBJ1-1; 9 bases map to TRBD1. This receptor was taken from a woman between 40 and 50 years old in good health and CMV-seropositive. In nucleotides, the CDR3 is TGTGCCAGCAGCACGCGGGACAGGGAAAACACTGAAGCTTTCTTT. Amino acid sequence: CASSTRDRENTEAFF.